This TCR beta chain was sequenced during a study of T cell responses to AZD1222 COVID-19 vaccine. Study-wide results and caveats: Spike-specific TCRs gained breadth and depth after people received two AZD1222 doses.

Generated by immunoSEQ multiplex PCR, the TCRdb table keeps only in-frame clones and is missing some. The sample has 95,000 to 100,000 clones, about 89% seen once. On this clone: What it binds is not known.

The ends were cut back, 1 base at V and 1 base at J, with 10 bases in the middle. This CDR3 contains 15 residues. CDR1 SEHNR and CDR2 FQNEAQ come from the germline V gene (reference sequence). V gene TRBV7-9 combines with J gene TRBJ1-1; D possibly corresponds to TRBD1 (5 bases). The clonotype originates from an adult who received the AZD1222 COVID-19 vaccine. The sequences come from peripheral blood, collected 28 days after the second AZD1222 dose. CDR3 sequence reads: CASSLVGATNTEAFF. DNA of the CDR3: TGTGCCAGCAGCTTAGTCGGGGCCACGAACACTGAAGCTTTCTTT.